These T cell receptor beta chains were read from a single sample in a study of long-term antiretroviral therapy in people with HIV. The table came from immunoSEQ multiplex PCR; TCRdb's copy has only in-frame clones and leaves some out. The data contain some 27,000 clones, about 83% of them seen just once; the ten biggest clones take up more than 7%. The material was unsorted PBMCs, obtained 4.7 to 5 years after starting antiretroviral therapy. These TCRs come from a man aged 40-49 years with HIV. Each CDR3 is given with its conserved first and last residue.

CASSLRAVGQETQYF,TRBV7-6,TRBJ2-5
CASSRRDFADTQYF,TRBV11-3,TRBJ2-3
CASSLSDPRGETQYF,TRBV27,TRBJ2-5
CASSSHGNEQFF,TRBV11-3,TRBJ2-1
CASSQGVAGLSPLHF,TRBV4-1,TRBJ1-6
CARAGGGEGYSNQPQHF,TRBV15,TRBJ1-5
CASREDRTNTGELFF,TRBV5-4,TRBJ2-2
CASQGAEEKLFF,TRBV2,TRBJ1-4
CASSLGAQNTEAFF,TRBV7-2,TRBJ1-1
CASSLNLPGLAGELFF,TRBV7-2,TRBJ2-1
CASSPRGLPGEQYF,TRBV7-9,TRBJ2-7
CATSFAERGSYEQYF,TRBV5-4,TRBJ2-7
CACPQGHYGYTF,TRBV30,TRBJ1-2
CASSQVQGQLSGNTIYF,TRBV14,TRBJ1-3
CASSVIGVEGNTIYF,TRBV9,TRBJ1-3
CASSRRSSGGRTGELFF,TRBV7-2,TRBJ2-2
CSASQETQYF,TRBV20-1,TRBJ2-5
CASRRGSNEKLFF,TRBV19,TRBJ1-4
CASSLTGYYGYTF,TRBV5-8,TRBJ1-2
CASTLGGRNSPLHF,TRBV13,TRBJ1-6
CASNSDLASQETQYF,TRBV5-1,TRBJ2-5
CASTPGGTTEAFF,TRBV7-9,TRBJ1-1
CASSEARWDGYGYTF,TRBV6-1,TRBJ1-2
CASSTRTLGITAFF,TRBV19,TRBJ1-1
CASSLTGGGYDTDTQYF,TRBV7-3,TRBJ2-3
CASSLQGVDTGELFF,TRBV7-8,TRBJ2-2
CASSNGRFSGNTIYF,TRBV4-1,TRBJ1-3
CASSLDGAGELFF,TRBV5-1,TRBJ2-2
CASSQGGTGQAEKLFF,TRBV4-1,TRBJ1-4
CASSESTLAGDSGANVLTF,TRBV10-2,TRBJ2-6
CASSPWTAFSGNTIYF,TRBV19,TRBJ1-3
CASSLPGGPETQYF,TRBV7-6,TRBJ2-5
CASSVRGAAEAFF,TRBV9,TRBJ1-1
CASSGKRLARSYEQYF,TRBV6-4,TRBJ2-7
CASSFGGTGELFF,TRBV7-9,TRBJ2-2
CASSRAGGANVLTF,TRBV4-3,TRBJ2-6
CASSAEWGANQPQHF,TRBV7-2,TRBJ1-5
CASSQATSGSLYEQYF,TRBV14,TRBJ2-7
CASSPGLAGTAQYF,TRBV19,TRBJ2-3
CASSFAGTTSYEQYF,TRBV7-2,TRBJ2-7
CASSIGTGAPYEQYF,TRBV19,TRBJ2-7
CASSLSGTEYGYTF,TRBV5-1,TRBJ1-2
CASSLVGRTNYGHTF,TRBV5-4,TRBJ1-2
CASSHRDLPYEQYF,TRBV5-4,TRBJ2-7
CASSSATDRQTEAFF,TRBV11-3,TRBJ1-1
CATGRRRGETQYF,TRBV15,TRBJ2-5
CASSLSADYNQPQHF,TRBV27,TRBJ1-5
CATQTANNQPQHF,TRBV7-9,TRBJ1-5
CASSLSPLVRTSSYEQYF,TRBV11-2,TRBJ2-7
CASSLNANEQFF,TRBV5-6,TRBJ2-1
CASNSYEQYF,TRBV6-1,TRBJ2-7
CASSEQPQPSSGSGELFF,TRBV9,TRBJ2-2
CASSQDRGNQPQHF,TRBV4-1,TRBJ1-5
CAISERGTDRGGGNEQFF,TRBV10-3,TRBJ2-1
CASSKGGGPPDTQYF,TRBV27,TRBJ2-3
CAISDGSKETQYF,TRBV10-3,TRBJ2-5
CASSSPTGSYTEAFF,TRBV28,TRBJ1-1
CASSLGALQRTGELFF,TRBV27,TRBJ2-2
CASRPGGAGTGELFF,TRBV28,TRBJ2-2
CASSLSWGNTEAFF,TRBV11-2,TRBJ1-1